The 14 T cell receptor beta chains listed next were all sequenced from one sample in a study of blood T cell repertoires in COVID-19. The table came from immunoSEQ multiplex PCR; TCRdb's copy has only in-frame clones and leaves some out. The sample has tens of thousands of clones, about 86% seen once; the top ten hold 40% to 45%. Material for sequencing was peripheral blood. These receptors were obtained from a human donor in a cohort sampled during active COVID-19.

The chain recombines TRBV6-2 or TRBV6-3 with TRBJ2-1; 9 nucleotides agree with TRBD2. The CDR3 is made up of 15 amino acids. V lost 6 bases and J lost 8; bases outside the gene matches: 11. Germline loops: CDR1 MNHEY, CDR2 SVGEGT. CDR3 loop: CASSPGGGALHEQFF. The CDR3 DNA follows: TGTGCCAGCAGCCCGGGCGGGGGGGCCTTACATGAGCAGTTCTTC.

J is TRBJ1-3 and V is TRBV3-1 (or the pseudogene TRBV3-2); D uncertain. CDR1 is LGHDT, CDR2 YNNKEL, per germline (reference sequence). Trimming took off 0 bases at V and 7 bases at J, with 7 bases between the two ends. This CDR3 is 13 amino acids long. CDR3 DNA: TGTGCCAGCAGCCAAGAGAAACGGAACACCATATATTTT. It yields the protein CASSQEKRNTIYF.

The gene calls are TRBV6-5 and TRBJ2-2; tentative D call: TRBD2 (5 bases). Germline assignment: CDR1 MNHEY and CDR2 SVGAGI. The CDR3 runs 16 residues. V was trimmed by 0 bases and J by 2 bases, leaving 10 bases between them. DNA of the CDR3: TGTGCCAGCAGTTACTCGATAGCGCCTAACACCGGGGAGCTGTTTTTT. Its protein is CASSYSIAPNTGELFF.

The rearrangement uses TRBV19 and TRBJ1-2, with a possible D match to TRBD1 (6 bases). Germline lookup yields CDR1 LNHDA and CDR2 SQIVND (reference sequence). The CDR3 has 15 residues. The ends were cut back, 3 bases at V and 2 bases at J, with 13 bases in the middle. CDR3 in DNA: TGTGCCAGTAGTATTCTGGGGGGGCTCAACTATGGCTACACCTTC. Translated, it gives CASSILGGLNYGYTF.

This clone was seen once. This rearrangement joins TRBV6-6 to TRBJ1-1, with 8 bases identical to TRBD1. Germline CDR1 reads MNHNY; CDR2 reads SVGAGI (reference sequence). There are 16 residues in the CDR3. The J segment lost 4 bases and the V segment lost 6 bases, leaving 13 bases of the junction unmatched. The CDR3 DNA reads as TGTGCCAGCAGATTTACAGGGGGAGGATTGGGCACTGAAGCTTTCTTT. Protein product: CASRFTGGGLGTEAFF.

This chain uses TRBV4-3 with TRBJ1-2; D is unresolved. V shed 0 bases and J shed 8 bases, with 13 bases lying between them. CDR3 length: 14 amino acids. Per the germline V gene, CDR1 is LGHNA and CDR2 is YSLEER. In DNA form, the CDR3 reads TGCGCCAGCAGCCAAGAAGGCGGGGTCGGCGGCTACACCTTC. Amino acid sequence: CASSQEGGVGGYTF.

This chain joins TRBV5-1 and TRBJ1-1, with 8 bases that match TRBD1. V lost 4 bases to trimming and J lost 9 bases; unmatched junction nucleotides: 8. CDR3 size: 13 residues. Per the germline V gene, CDR1 is SGHRS and CDR2 is YFSETQ. The CDR3 sequence: CASSALQGGKAFF. The CDR3, as DNA: TGCGCCAGCAGCGCCTTACAGGGGGGGAAAGCTTTCTTT.

This chain joins TRBV13 and TRBJ2-5, with no clear D. The germline CDR1 and CDR2 sequences are PRHDT and FYEKMQ (reference sequence). The V and J ends lost 5 bases and 5 bases respectively, with 15 bases between them. This CDR3 contains 14 residues. The DNA for the CDR3 is TGTGCCAGCAGCGCCACCACTTCGTCGGAGACCCAGTACTTC. Residues: CASSATTSSETQYF.

This clone turned up a few times. Germline is not matched at one junction end, which may reflect a read error. The chain links TRBV5-4 to TRBJ2-2, with 7 bases aligning to TRBD2. Germline loops: CDR1 SGHNT, CDR2 YYREEE (reference sequence). CDR3 size: 14 residues. CDR3 in DNA: TGTGCCAGCAGCCCAATCCATGGCTGGGGGGGAGCTGTTTTT. It is translated as CASSPIHGWGGAVF. Drawing the rest from reference TRBV5-4 and TRBJ2-2, the complete variable domain is ETGVTQSPTHLIKTRGQQVTLRCSSQSGHNTVSWYQQALGQGPQFIFQYYREEENGRGNFPPRFSGLQFPNYSSELNVNALELDDSALYLCASSPIHGWGGAVFGEGSRLTVL.

As regards this clone: The junction departs from the called germline gene at one end, perhaps through a read error. The chain links TRBV4-2 to TRBJ1-5; TRBD1 matches at 7 bases. The V gene's germline CDR1 is LGHNA and CDR2 YNFKEQ. The CDR3 runs to 15 residues. The CDR3 DNA sequence: TGTGCCAGCAGCCAAGCGACAGGGAGCAGTCAGCCCCAGCATTTT. Encoded protein: CASSQATGSSQPQHF.

The chain uses TRBV7-8 and TRBJ2-7; TRBD1 agrees at 8 bases. The germline gives CDR1 SGHVS, CDR2 FQNEAQ. This CDR3 is built from 13 residues. The junction had 5 bases not matched to a gene; V was cut back by 5 bases and J by 5 bases. The CDR3 is CASSAGTGNEQYF. CDR3 DNA sequence: TGTGCCAGCAGCGCCGGGACAGGTAACGAGCAGTACTTC.

The chain couples TRBV6-6 to TRBJ2-5; 7 bases fit TRBD2. There are 13 residues in the CDR3. Trimming cost V 5 bases and J 5 bases; bases outside gene matches: 5. CDR1 and CDR2 (germline): MNHNY, SVGAGI (reference sequence). The CDR3 loop reads CASSRAGRETQYF. In DNA, the CDR3 is TGTGCCAGCAGTAGAGCGGGGAGGGAGACCCAGTACTTC.

A word on this clone: Given a far larger clone just one base away, this is likely a sequencing read error. This sequence joins TRBV5-1 and TRBJ2-1, with 16 bases matching TRBD2. Germline assignment: CDR1 SGHRS and CDR2 YFSETQ. The CDR3 spans 16 residues. CDR3 DNA sequence: TGCGCCCGCAGCTTGGAGCCGGGACTAGCGGGGGGGCTGCAGTTCTTC. It translates to CARSLEPGLAGGLQFF.

This clone is a singleton in its sample. The V and J genes are TRBV27 and TRBJ2-3; TRBD2 aligns across 8 bases. The CDR3 covers 16 residues. Germline trimming cut 2 bases from V and 4 bases from J; bases unmatched to any gene: 8. Germline-derived CDR1 and CDR2 are MNHEY and SMNVEV (reference sequence). The DNA for the CDR3 is TGTGCCAGCAGTTTAAAGGTAGCGGGGATGCCAGATACGCAGTATTTT. It is translated as CASSLKVAGMPDTQYF.